The source of this TCR beta chain is a study of blood T cell repertoires in COVID-19. Overall study context: Italy, Spain and the United States were the sources of the convalescent and acute COVID-19 samples. T cells, B-cell-depleted T cells, or PBMCs supplied cDNA or gDNA.

CDR1 and CDR2 (germline): MDHEN, SYDVKM. The CDR3 extends over 13 amino acids. The V end was cut by 1 base, the J end by 7 bases, with 8 bases between. TCRdb's copy holds only in-frame clones and misses some; the assay was immunoSEQ multiplex PCR. The sample records about 45,000 clones, just under 85% being singletons. Material: peripheral blood. The clonotype was recovered from a man in his forties or fifties with active COVID-19. The chain carries TRBV28 and TRBJ1-5; no definite D call. The CDR3 sequence: CASSLYSGQPQHF. CDR3 coding DNA: TGTGCCAGCAGTTTATATTCGGGGCAGCCCCAGCATTTT.